This T cell receptor (beta chain) emerged from a study of T cell repertoires in cytomegalovirus infection. Study-wide background: Shared public TCR beta signatures pointed to both CMV infection and a matching HLA type.

This clonotype was seen a few times. Its antigen is unidentified. Findings of the study overall: Public TCR beta family frequency separated CMV-and-HLA carriers, including in an independent cohort. Within the response measured ex vivo, HLA-C-restricted CMV-specific TCR beta clonotypes were dominant.

V gave up 5 bases and J gave up 7 bases; unmatched junction bases: 16. The CDR3 extends over 17 amino acids. Looked up from germline, CDR1 is SGHDN and CDR2 is FVKESK. From the reads, TCRdb called clonotypes with MiXCR, one entry per CDR3 protein. The sample includes hundreds of thousands of distinct CDR3 sequences, roughly 30% of them seen just once. The chain has TRBV14 and TRBJ1-2; 10 bases agree with TRBD1. The TCR was taken from a human donor in good health (CMV status not recorded). Some clones in this sample may be carry-over from other donors' samples. Sequenced: PBMCs. The CDR3 protein is CASSYRGTGVYLGGYTF. As DNA, the CDR3 is TGTGCCAGCAGCTACCGCGGGACAGGGGTGTACCTTGGTGGCTACACCTTC.